Detailed here is one TCR beta chain. Its antigen is undetermined. These data are taken from a study of tumor-infiltrating lymphocytes in localized non-small cell lung cancer. Study-level findings and limits: Tumor T-cell fraction was not associated with recurrence-free survival. Compared with uninvolved lung, tumors showed higher T cell infiltration by TCRbeta sequencing. Each assay used a separate piece of the same tissue.

Clones were read by immunoSEQ multiplex PCR, and TCRdb kept only the in-frame ones, dropping some. The sample has some 9,500 clones, roughly 71% seen once. CDR3 length equals 15 residues. With V trimmed by 6 bases and J by 0 bases, 8 bases remained unmatched. CDR1 is LGHNT and CDR2 is FRNRAP in the germline V gene. The gene calls are TRBV12-5 and TRBJ2-7, with 7 bases matching TRBD1. The TCR was taken from a human donor with non-small cell lung cancer. The source material was lung tumor tissue. CDR3 bases: TGTGCTAGTGGAGCTTGGGGACAGAGCTCCTACGAGCAGTACTTC. This sequence encodes CASGAWGQSSYEQYF.